This T cell receptor beta chain was sequenced in a study of Ad26.COV2.S vaccination and SARS-CoV-2 variants. Background on the study: Ad26.COV2.S was injected intramuscularly once or twice, 56 days apart. Study findings and constraints: Participants in the vaccine arm had higher spike-specific TCR breadth; placebo recipients had lower.

The CDR3 spans 15 residues. The V gene's germline CDR1 is SGHKS and CDR2 YYEKEE (reference sequence). V shed 2 bases and J 6 bases; nucleotides not matched to a gene: 7. Turning to this clone: Antigen specificity is unknown.

Sequencing used immunoSEQ multiplex PCR; TCRdb keeps in-frame clones, though not all of them. The sample contains 440,000 or so clones, 92% of which appear only once. Treatment given: approximately 18 received Ad26.COV2.S at low or high dose, single or two shots; about five received placebo; per-sample allocation not given. Vaccine and placebo recipients were sampled on day 63 after the first injection. The V call is TRBV5-5, the J call TRBJ2-7; 11 bases fit TRBD1. The source was peripheral blood, collected in a trial of Ad26.COV2.S vaccine versus placebo. The clonotype originates from a person aged 18 to 59 who received the Ad26.COV2.S COVID-19 vaccine or a placebo. The CDR3 DNA reads TGTGCCAGCAGCTTCCCGGGACAGGGGGTCCGCGAGCAGTACTTC. Translating gives CASSFPGQGVREQYF.